This TCR beta chain appears in the sequencing data of a study of CD8 T cells in ankylosing spondylitis. Concerning this clonotype: Its specificity is unknown.

The study's findings and limits: Previous work reported some of these motif variants in the synovial fluid and blood of reactive arthritis. Characteristic, it appeared, of ankylosing spondylitis blood was a TCR beta motif of eight highly homologous variants. Peripheral blood samples showed relatively rare disease-linked clones, and these clones were CD8+.

TCRdb processed the 5' RACE reads anew with MiXCR; each CDR3 protein has one entry. The sample lists some 450,000 distinct CDR3 sequences, roughly 18% seen once, with approximately 0.93% in the top ten. Source material: blood, either unsorted or a sorted T cell fraction (not recorded which). The clonotype was recovered from a male donor with ankylosing spondylitis.

The CDR3 protein is CASSLKAGGRTGELFF. In DNA, the CDR3 is TGTGCCAGCAGCTTAAAAGCGGGGGGGCGCACCGGGGAGCTGTTTTTT. This chain links TRBV7-3 with TRBJ2-2, with 10 bases identical to TRBD2. V lost 1 base to trimming and J lost 4 bases; unmatched junction nucleotides: 3. The V gene's germline CDR1 is SGHTA and CDR2 FQGTGA. The CDR3 loop spans 16 amino acids.